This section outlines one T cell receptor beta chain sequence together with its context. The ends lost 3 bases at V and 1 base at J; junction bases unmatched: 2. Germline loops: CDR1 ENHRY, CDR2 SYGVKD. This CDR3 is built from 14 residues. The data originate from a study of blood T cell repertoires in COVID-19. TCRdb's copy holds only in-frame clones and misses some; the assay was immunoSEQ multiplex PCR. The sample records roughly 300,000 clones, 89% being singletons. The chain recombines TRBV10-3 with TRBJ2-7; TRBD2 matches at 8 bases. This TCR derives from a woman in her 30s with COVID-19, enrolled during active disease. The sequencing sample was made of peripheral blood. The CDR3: CAISDERGSYEQYF. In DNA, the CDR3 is TGTGCCATCAGTGATGAGCGGGGGTCCTACGAGCAGTACTTC.